Shown below are 21 T cell receptor beta chains from a single sample sequenced in a study of blood T cell repertoires in COVID-19. Sequencing used immunoSEQ multiplex PCR; TCRdb keeps in-frame clones, though not all of them. The sample lists about 200,000 clones; almost 85% were seen once. Input material: peripheral blood. The receptors come from a woman between 65 and 79 years old with active or convalescent COVID-19.

The chain recombines TRBV5-1 with TRBJ1-5; D perhaps matches TRBD1 (5 bases). Trimming cost V 4 bases and J 3 bases, with 11 bases left between them. CDR1 is SGHRS, CDR2 YFSETQ, per germline. This CDR3 region has 14 residues. The CDR3 sequence is CASSVGHPNQPQHF. In DNA, the CDR3 is TGCGCCAGCAGCGTCGGACACCCCAATCAGCCCCAGCATTTT.

This clone was seen ten or more times. The J gene is TRBJ2-1, the V gene TRBV7-2; 14 bases align to TRBD2. Germline lookup yields CDR1 SGHTA and CDR2 FQGNSA. V was clipped by 4 bases and J by 9 bases; unmatched bases: 5. CDR3 length equals 15 residues. CDR3 sequence: CASSSGLAGAGEQFF. CDR3 bases: TGTGCCAGCAGCTCGGGACTAGCGGGAGCGGGTGAGCAGTTCTTC.

The chain recombines TRBV19 with TRBJ2-7, with TRBD1 matching 9 bases. CDR3 length: 15 residues. CDR1 LNHDA and CDR2 SQIVND come from the germline V gene (reference sequence). The V and J ends lost 3 bases and 4 bases, in that order; junction bases with no gene match: 7. DNA of the CDR3: TGTGCCAGTAGTATGATCGGGACAGGGCGGTACGAGCAGTACTTC. Translation: CASSMIGTGRYEQYF.

This chain uses TRBV21-1 with TRBJ1-2. TRBV21-1 is classified as a pseudogene. The CDR3 has 15 residues. CDR3 loop: CASSTERIINYGYTF. The CDR3 nucleotides are TGTGCCAGCAGTACCGAGCGGATTATAAACTATGGCTACACCTTC.

This clone was counted a few times. The chain recombines TRBV7-9 with TRBJ2-5, with D maybe TRBD1 (5 bases). The germline gives CDR1 SEHNR, CDR2 FQNEAQ (reference sequence). Trimming removed 5 bases from V and 3 bases from J, with 16 bases in between. The CDR3 contains 15 residues. The CDR3 reads CASSPRLGQKETQYF. The CDR3 DNA follows: TGTGCCAGCAGCCCGAGGCTAGGACAAAAAGAGACCCAGTACTTC. Combining the CDR3 with reference TRBV7-9 and TRBJ2-5 gives the whole variable domain DTGVSQNPRHKITKRGQNVTFRCDPISEHNRLYWYRQTLGQGPEFLTYFQNEAQLEKSRLLSDRFSAERPKGSFSTLEIQRTEQGDSAMYLCASSPRLGQKETQYFGPGTRLLVL.

CDR3 in DNA: TGTGCCAGCAGCGTAGAGCCCAGGGGGGATCCCACCGGGGAGCTGTTTTTT. Amino acids: CASSVEPRGDPTGELFF. The chain is built from TRBV9 and TRBJ2-2, with a tentative D call TRBD1 (7 bases). The ends were cut back, 0 bases at V and 4 bases at J, with 16 bases in the middle. Per germline, CDR1 SGDLS and CDR2 YYNGEE. CDR3 length equals 17 residues.

The J gene is TRBJ1-2, the V gene TRBV12-3 or TRBV12-4; no definite D call. The CDR3 runs 11 residues. The germline V and J ends were trimmed by 3 bases and 4 bases, with 3 bases remaining between them. CDR3: CASSLRYGYTF. In DNA form, the CDR3 reads TGTGCCAGCAGTTTGCGCTATGGCTACACCTTC.

CDR3 nucleotide sequence: TGTGCCAGTAGTTGGGACAGCTCCTACGAGCAGTACTTC. This sequence encodes CASSWDSSYEQYF. J is TRBJ2-7 and V is TRBV19; 7 nucleotides align to TRBD1. This CDR3 has 13 residues. V lost 5 bases, J lost 0 bases, and 1 base stayed unmatched. Germline V gene lookup returns CDR1 LNHDA and CDR2 SQIVND (reference sequence).

Notes on this clone: Other DNA sequences in this sample translate to the same CDR3. The chain couples TRBV6-5 to TRBJ1-5; TRBD1 might be the D (5 bases). Germline V gives CDR1 MNHEY, CDR2 SVGAGI. The V gene lost 7 bases and the J gene lost 3 bases, with 13 bases spanning the gap. This CDR3 contains 14 residues. The CDR3 is CASNLDRYNQPQHF. Written as DNA, the CDR3 is TGTGCCAGCAACCTTGACAGATACAATCAGCCCCAGCATTTT.

The chain couples TRBV6-1 to TRBJ2-3; TRBD2 might be the D (6 bases). Germline-derived CDR1 and CDR2 are MNHNS and SASEGT. The CDR3 length is 16 residues. V gave up 1 base and J gave up 4 bases, with 15 bases separating them. This CDR3 reads CASSEGGGTGPDTQYF. The CDR3 region has the DNA TGTGCCAGCAGTGAAGGAGGCGGGACGGGCCCAGATACGCAGTATTTT.

This rearrangement joins TRBV2 to TRBJ2-3; D is perhaps TRBD2 (7 bases). Trimming pared 9 bases from V and 5 bases from J, leaving 18 bases between. This CDR3 spans 14 amino acids. Germline lookup yields CDR1 SNHLY and CDR2 FYNNEI. The CDR3 loop is CASLLGGAVDTQYF. In DNA form, the CDR3 reads TGTGCCAGTTTATTGGGGGGGGCCGTAGATACGCAGTATTTT. Full variable domain (missing parts from reference TRBV2 and TRBJ2-3): EPEVTQTPSHQVTQMGQEVILRCVPISNHLYFYWYRQILGQKVEFLVSFYNNEISEKSEIFDDQFSVERPDGSNFTLKIRSTKLEDSAMYFCASLLGGAVDTQYFGPGTRLTVL.

This clone appeared once. The chain links TRBV3-1 (or the pseudogene TRBV3-2) to TRBJ2-7, with 10 nucleotides matching TRBD2. V lost 4 bases, J lost 4 bases, and 7 bases stayed unmatched. The CDR3 runs to 15 residues. Looked up from germline, CDR1 is LGHDT and CDR2 is YNNKEL (reference sequence). CDR3 in amino acids: CASSPRLAGTYEQYF. The CDR3 DNA reads as TGTGCCAGCAGCCCACGACTAGCGGGTACTTACGAGCAGTACTTC.

The chain recombines TRBV27 with TRBJ2-7; 8 bases align to TRBD2. The CDR3 has 14 residues. Trimming removed 0 bases from V and 7 bases from J; junction bases left unmatched: 5. Per germline, CDR1 MNHEY and CDR2 SMNVEV (reference sequence). DNA of the CDR3: TGTGCCAGCAGTTTATCGTCACTAGCGGAAGAGCAGTACTTC. Translation: CASSLSSLAEEQYF.

The CDR3 region is CASSLSRTGASRSSYNEQFF. In DNA form, the CDR3 reads TGTGCCAGCAGCTTAAGTAGGACGGGAGCTTCACGTAGCTCCTACAATGAGCAGTTCTTC. This chain links TRBV7-6 with TRBJ2-1; weak D call: TRBD2 (6 bases). The CDR3 totals 20 residues. Trimming removed 2 bases at V and 0 bases at J, with 23 bases between. Germline loops: CDR1 SGHVS, CDR2 FNYEAQ.

This chain uses TRBV5-1 with TRBJ2-5; D uncertain. Germline V gives CDR1 SGHRS, CDR2 YFSETQ. This CDR3 region has 14 residues. Between the trimmed V and J ends, which lost 2 bases and 5 bases, there was a span of 13 bases. The CDR3 is CASSLTVLRETQYF. The CDR3 nucleotides are TGCGCCAGCAGCTTAACAGTACTTAGGGAGACCCAGTACTTC.

The chain links TRBV11-2 to TRBJ2-2, with 12 bases fitting TRBD2. The V and J ends lost 10 bases and 7 bases, in that order; junction bases with no gene match: 7. The length of the CDR3 is 14 residues. Germline CDR1 is SGHAT and CDR2 is FQNNGV. The CDR3 reads CATGGLAGFGELFF. CDR3 DNA sequence: TGTGCCACGGGGGGACTAGCGGGCTTCGGGGAGCTGTTTTTT.

J is TRBJ2-3 and V is TRBV6-1, with 9 bases identical to TRBD2. The V gene end was trimmed by 1 base and the J gene end by 3 bases; junction bases not matched to a gene: 5. CDR1 is MNHNS and CDR2 is SASEGT in the germline V gene. This CDR3 has 16 residues. The CDR3 DNA sequence: TGTGCCAGCAGTGAAGGAAGGACTAGCGTGACAGATACGCAGTATTTT. This codes for CASSEGRTSVTDTQYF.

This rearrangement joins TRBV6-5 to TRBJ2-3; unclear D gene. V gave up 6 bases and J gave up 0 bases, with 7 bases separating them. CDR1 and CDR2 from the germline V gene are MNHEY and SVGAGI. CDR3 length equals 13 residues. CDR3 in amino acids: CASSPASTDTQYF. The CDR3 DNA reads TGTGCCAGCAGCCCCGCGAGCACAGATACGCAGTATTTT.

A single count supports this clone. The V call is TRBV4-1, the J call TRBJ2-1; TRBD2 agrees at 11 bases. With V trimmed by 1 base and J by 0 bases, 14 bases remained unmatched. Per the germline V gene, CDR1 is MGHRA and CDR2 is YSYEKL. The CDR3 loop spans 21 amino acids. CDR3: CASSQGLTRGLAGRSYNEQFF. CDR3 sequence (DNA): TGCGCCAGCAGCCAAGGCCTGACGCGCGGACTAGCGGGCCGCTCCTACAATGAGCAGTTCTTC.

This chain links TRBV19 with TRBJ1-5; a possible D gene is TRBD1 (5 bases). Trimming left V 7 bases short and J 5 bases short, with 18 bases between. Germline lookup yields CDR1 LNHDA and CDR2 SQIVND (reference sequence). This CDR3 is built from 15 residues. The CDR3 here is CASIGAGGRYQPQHF. The CDR3 DNA follows: TGTGCCAGTATTGGGGCCGGTGGAAGGTATCAGCCCCAGCATTTT.

This clone was observed many times. CDR3 nucleotides: TGTGCCAGCAGCCAAACCCCAGGGTCCTCTGGAAACACCATATATTTT. Amino acids: CASSQTPGSSGNTIYF. The gene calls are TRBV9 and TRBJ1-3; maybe TRBD1 (5 bases). The CDR3 spans 16 residues. The V end was cut by 4 bases, the J end by 0 bases, with 14 bases between. The V gene's germline CDR1 is SGDLS and CDR2 YYNGEE.